This TCR beta chain was identified in a study of shared clonotypes between healthy human individuals. Every one of the donors was a Caucasian adult that lived in Nashville, Tennessee. The assay used deep level. Repertoires were generated with immunoSEQ multiplex PCR, while TCRdb's copy carries only in-frame clones and drops some. The sample comprises roughly 490,000 clones, around 78% of which are singletons, and 13% rests with the top ten. V lost 8 bases and J lost 1; bases outside the gene matches: 6. The CDR3 spans 16 residues. CDR1 LNHDA and CDR2 SQIVND come from the germline V gene (reference sequence).

What was sequenced was PBMCs. The chain joins TRBV19 to TRBJ2-2; TRBD1 matches at 11 bases. The sequence was obtained from a woman aged 40 to 50 in good health. Some clones in this sample may be carry-over from other donors' samples. CDR3 DNA sequence: TGTGCCAGTTCTCCGGACAGGGGGCTGAACACCGGGGAGCTGTTTTTT. It yields the protein CASSPDRGLNTGELFF.